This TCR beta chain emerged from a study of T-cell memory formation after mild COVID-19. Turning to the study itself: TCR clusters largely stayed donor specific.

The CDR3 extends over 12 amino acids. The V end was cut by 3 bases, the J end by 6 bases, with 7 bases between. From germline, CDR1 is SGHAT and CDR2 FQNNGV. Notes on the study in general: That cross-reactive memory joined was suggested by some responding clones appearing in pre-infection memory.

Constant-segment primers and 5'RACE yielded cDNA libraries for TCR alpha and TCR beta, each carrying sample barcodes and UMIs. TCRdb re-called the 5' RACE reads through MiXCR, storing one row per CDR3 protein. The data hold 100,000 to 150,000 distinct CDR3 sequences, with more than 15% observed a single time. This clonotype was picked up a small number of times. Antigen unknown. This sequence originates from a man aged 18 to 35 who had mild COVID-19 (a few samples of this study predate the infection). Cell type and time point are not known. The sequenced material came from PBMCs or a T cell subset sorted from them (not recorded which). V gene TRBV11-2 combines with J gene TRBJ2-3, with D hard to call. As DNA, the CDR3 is TGTGCCAGCAGCTTGAGCGTGGATACGCAGTATTTT. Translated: CASSLSVDTQYF.